These T cell receptor beta chains were read from a single sample in a study of cytomegalovirus exposure and HLA in healthy donors. Method: immunoSEQ multiplex PCR; TCRdb's copy keeps in-frame clones and lacks some. The repertoire holds about 130,000 clones, about 80% seen once, with about 2.5% in the top ten. The sequenced material came from PBMCs. The receptors were gathered from a young man in good health and CMV-seronegative. CDR3s include the opening cysteine and the closing phenylalanine or tryptophan. D genes are given only for firm matches. Clone size is not always given. Where it is, it says once, few, many or a class for expanded clones.

CDR3 protein	CDR3 DNA	V gene	J gene	clone size	D gene
CATSRLAGREQYF	TGTGCCACCAGCAGGTTGGCAGGGCGGGAGCAGTACTTC	TRBV15	TRBJ2-7	few	-
CASSPGLAGNTGELFF	TGCGCCAGCAGCCCGGGACTAGCGGGGAACACCGGGGAGCTGTTTTTT	TRBV5-1	TRBJ2-2	-	TRBD2
CASSSRYGTYNEQFF	TGTGCCAGCAGCTCCCGATACGGGACCTACAATGAGCAGTTCTTC	TRBV5-4	TRBJ2-1	-	-
CASSSTWTEAFF	TGTGCCAGCAGTTCTACTTGGACTGAAGCTTTCTTT	TRBV6-5	TRBJ1-1	-	-
CASSPGGSNEKLFF	TGTGCCAGCAGCCCTGGGGGGTCTAATGAAAAACTGTTTTTT	TRBV27	TRBJ1-4	few	-
CASSLAGGPGNEQFF	TGTGCCAGCAGCTTAGCGGGAGGGCCGGGCAATGAGCAGTTCTTC	TRBV28	TRBJ2-1	-	TRBD2
CSVGQGALQEQYF	TGCAGCGTGGGGCAGGGGGCGCTGCAAGAGCAGTACTTC	TRBV29-1	TRBJ2-7	few	TRBD1
CASSPGTGANQPQHF	TGTGCCAGCAGTCCTGGGACAGGAGCTAATCAGCCCCAGCATTTT	TRBV27	TRBJ1-5	once	TRBD1
CAIGGLAGIDEQFF	TGTGCCATCGGTGGACTAGCGGGAATCGATGAGCAGTTCTTC	TRBV10-3	TRBJ2-1	-	TRBD2
CASSPGQGLSGANVLTF	TGTGCCAGCAGTCCGGGACAGGGGTTGTCTGGGGCCAACGTCCTGACTTTC	TRBV27	TRBJ2-6	-	TRBD1
CASSQLGTGLLANTEAFF	TGTGCCAGCAGCCAGCTTGGGACAGGGCTCCTGGCGAACACTGAAGCTTTCTTT	TRBV7-9	TRBJ1-1	-	TRBD1
CASSLTAGGGYTF	TGTGCCAGCAGTCTTACGGCAGGGGGGGGCTACACCTTC	TRBV6-6	TRBJ1-2	-	TRBD1
CASSVAGEYEQYF	TGTGCCAGTAGTGTAGCGGGAGAATACGAGCAGTACTTC	TRBV19	TRBJ2-7	-	TRBD2
CASSLLTPGLAAYALEQYF	TGTGCCAGCAGCCTCCTTACACCGGGACTAGCGGCATACGCCCTCGAGCAGTACTTC	TRBV7-2	TRBJ2-7	-	TRBD2
CASSVEGETEAFF	TGTGCCAGCAGCGTAGAAGGGGAAACTGAAGCTTTCTTT	TRBV9	TRBJ1-1	few	-
CASSLGRSYNEQFF	TGTGCCAGCAGCTTAGGTCGCTCCTACAATGAGCAGTTCTTC	TRBV11-2	TRBJ2-1	-	-
CASSPTSDSSDTQYF	TGTGCCAGTAGCCCTACTAGCGATTCCTCAGATACGCAGTATTTT	TRBV19	TRBJ2-3	-	TRBD2
CAISLEPTLTDTQYF	TGTGCCATCAGTCTAGAACCAACCCTCACAGATACGCAGTATTTT	TRBV10-3	TRBJ2-3	-	-
CASSDQGPGNTIYF	TGCGCCAGCAGTGACCAGGGGCCTGGAAACACCATATATTTT	TRBV10-2	TRBJ1-3	few	-
CASSYSYGRPYEQYF	TGTGCCAGCAGTTACTCTTACGGGAGACCCTACGAGCAGTACTTC	TRBV6-5	TRBJ2-7	-	-
CSVATGVGYEQYF	TGCAGCGTTGCTACGGGGGTAGGCTACGAGCAGTACTTC	TRBV29-1	TRBJ2-7	-	-
CAWSRDRVYGGRAFYRNNEQFF	TGTGCCTGGAGTCGGGACAGGGTTTATGGCGGGAGGGCCTTTTATCGGAACAATGAGCAGTTCTTC	TRBV30	TRBJ2-1	-	-
CASSFGELSYGYTF	TGCGCCAGCAGCTTCGGGGAGTTAAGCTATGGCTACACCTTC	TRBV5-1	TRBJ1-2	-	-
CASSQDGGRGSYNEQFF	TGCGCCAGCAGCCAAGATGGAGGGAGAGGCTCCTACAATGAGCAGTTCTTC	TRBV4-1	TRBJ2-1	-	-
CATRPAAGTYEQYF	TGTGCCACGAGGCCTGCGGCTGGAACCTACGAGCAGTACTTC	TRBV27	TRBJ2-7	-	-